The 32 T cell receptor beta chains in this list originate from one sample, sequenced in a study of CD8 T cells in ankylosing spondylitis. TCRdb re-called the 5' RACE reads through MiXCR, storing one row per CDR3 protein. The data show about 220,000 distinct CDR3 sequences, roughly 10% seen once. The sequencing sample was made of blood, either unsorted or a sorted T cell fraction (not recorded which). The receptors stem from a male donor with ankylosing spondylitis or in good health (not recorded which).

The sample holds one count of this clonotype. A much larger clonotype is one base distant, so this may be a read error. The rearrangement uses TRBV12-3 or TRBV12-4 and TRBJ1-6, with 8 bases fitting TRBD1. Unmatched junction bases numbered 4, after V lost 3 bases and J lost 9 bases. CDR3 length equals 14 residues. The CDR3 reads CASSFKDRVSPLHF. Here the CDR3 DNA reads TGTGCCAGCAGTTTCAAGGACAGGGTTTCACCCCTCCACTTT.

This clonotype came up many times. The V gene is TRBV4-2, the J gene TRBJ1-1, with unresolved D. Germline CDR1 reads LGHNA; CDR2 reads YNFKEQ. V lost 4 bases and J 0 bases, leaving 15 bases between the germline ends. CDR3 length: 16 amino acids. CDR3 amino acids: CASSPRTSQVNTEAFF. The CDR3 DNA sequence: TGTGCCAGCAGCCCTCGGACCTCACAAGTGAACACTGAAGCTTTCTTT.

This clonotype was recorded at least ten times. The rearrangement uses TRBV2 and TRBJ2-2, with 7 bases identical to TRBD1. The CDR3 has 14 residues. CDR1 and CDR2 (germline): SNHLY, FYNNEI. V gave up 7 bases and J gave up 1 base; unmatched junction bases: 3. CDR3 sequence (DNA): TGTGCCAGCATCAGGGGGTTGAACACCGGGGAGCTGTTTTTT. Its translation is CASIRGLNTGELFF. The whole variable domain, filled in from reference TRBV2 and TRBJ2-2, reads EPEVTQTPSHQVTQMGQEVILRCVPISNHLYFYWYRQILGQKVEFLVSFYNNEISEKSEIFDDQFSVERPDGSNFTLKIRSTKLEDSAMYFCASIRGLNTGELFFGEGSRLTVL.

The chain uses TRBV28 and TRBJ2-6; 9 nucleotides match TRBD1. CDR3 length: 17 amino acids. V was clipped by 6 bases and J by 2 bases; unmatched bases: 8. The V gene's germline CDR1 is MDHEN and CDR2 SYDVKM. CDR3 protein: CASRKGQGLTGANVLTF. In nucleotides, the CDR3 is TGTGCCAGCAGAAAGGGACAGGGACTGACTGGGGCCAACGTCCTGACTTTC.

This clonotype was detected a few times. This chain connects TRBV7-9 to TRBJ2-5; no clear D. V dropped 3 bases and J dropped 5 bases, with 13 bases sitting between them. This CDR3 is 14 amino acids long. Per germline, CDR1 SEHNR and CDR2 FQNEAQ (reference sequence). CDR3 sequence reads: CASSFQTLQETQYF. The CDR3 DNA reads TGTGCCAGCAGCTTTCAGACACTTCAGGAGACCCAGTACTTC. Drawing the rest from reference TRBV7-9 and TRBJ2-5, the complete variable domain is DTGVSQNPRHKITKRGQNVTFRCDPISEHNRLYWYRQTLGQGPEFLTYFQNEAQLEKSRLLSDRFSAERPKGSFSTLEIQRTEQGDSAMYLCASSFQTLQETQYFGPGTRLLVL.

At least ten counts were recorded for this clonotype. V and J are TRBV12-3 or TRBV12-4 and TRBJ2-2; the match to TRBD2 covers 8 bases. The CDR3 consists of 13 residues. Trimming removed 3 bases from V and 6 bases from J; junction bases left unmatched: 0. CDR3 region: CASSFGRAGELFF. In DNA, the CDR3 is TGTGCCAGCAGTTTCGGGAGGGCCGGGGAGCTGTTTTTT.

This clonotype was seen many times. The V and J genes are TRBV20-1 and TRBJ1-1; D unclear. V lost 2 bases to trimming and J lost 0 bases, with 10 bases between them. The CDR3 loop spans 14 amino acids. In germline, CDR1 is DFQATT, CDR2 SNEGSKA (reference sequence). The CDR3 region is CSARKTGMNTEAFF. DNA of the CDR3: TGCAGTGCTAGAAAGACGGGTATGAACACTGAAGCTTTCTTT.

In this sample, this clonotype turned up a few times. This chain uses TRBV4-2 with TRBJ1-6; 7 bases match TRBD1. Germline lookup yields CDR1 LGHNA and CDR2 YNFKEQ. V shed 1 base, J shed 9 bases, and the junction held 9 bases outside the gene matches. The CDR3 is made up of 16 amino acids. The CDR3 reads CASSQVSGGNGSPLHF. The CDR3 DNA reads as TGTGCCAGCAGCCAAGTTTCAGGGGGAAACGGTTCACCCCTCCACTTT.

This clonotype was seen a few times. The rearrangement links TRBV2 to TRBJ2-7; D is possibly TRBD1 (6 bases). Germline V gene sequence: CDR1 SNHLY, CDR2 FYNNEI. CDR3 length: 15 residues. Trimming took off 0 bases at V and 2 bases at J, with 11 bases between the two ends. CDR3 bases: TGTGCCAGCAGTGAAGCGGGGGCCAGAACCTACGAGCAGTACTTC. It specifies CASSEAGARTYEQYF.

For the CDR3, the DNA is TGTGCCAGCAGCTTCGCAGGGCAAGAGACCCAGTACTTC. As protein: CASSFAGQETQYF. This chain joins TRBV11-2 and TRBJ2-5, with a tentative D call TRBD1 (5 bases). CDR3 length: 13 amino acids. Germline-derived CDR1 and CDR2 are SGHAT and FQNNGV. V was trimmed by 3 bases and J by 2 bases, leaving 7 bases between them.

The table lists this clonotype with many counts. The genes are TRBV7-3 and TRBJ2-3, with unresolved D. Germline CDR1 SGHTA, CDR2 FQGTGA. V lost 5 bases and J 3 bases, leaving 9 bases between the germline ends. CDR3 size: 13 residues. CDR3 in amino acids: CASSPGLTDTQYF. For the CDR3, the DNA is TGTGCCAGCAGCCCTGGGCTTACAGATACGCAGTATTTT.

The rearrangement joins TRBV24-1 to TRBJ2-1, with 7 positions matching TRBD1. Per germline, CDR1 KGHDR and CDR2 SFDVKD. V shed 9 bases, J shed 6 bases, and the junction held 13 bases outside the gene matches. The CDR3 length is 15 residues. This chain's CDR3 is CATGTDKNPSNEQFF. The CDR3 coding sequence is TGTGCCACCGGGACAGACAAGAACCCAAGCAATGAGCAGTTCTTC.

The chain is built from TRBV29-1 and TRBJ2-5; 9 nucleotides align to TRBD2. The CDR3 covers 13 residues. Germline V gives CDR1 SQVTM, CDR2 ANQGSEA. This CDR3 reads CRCSGGLQETQYF. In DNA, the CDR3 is TGCAGGTGTAGCGGGGGATTGCAAGAGACCCAGTACTTC.

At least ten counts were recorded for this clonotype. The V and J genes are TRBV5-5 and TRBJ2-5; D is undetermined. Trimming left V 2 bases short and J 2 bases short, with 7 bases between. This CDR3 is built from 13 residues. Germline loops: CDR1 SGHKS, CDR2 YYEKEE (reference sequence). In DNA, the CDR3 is TGTGCCAGCAGCTTTTTATCGCAAGAGACCCAGTACTTC. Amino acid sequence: CASSFLSQETQYF.

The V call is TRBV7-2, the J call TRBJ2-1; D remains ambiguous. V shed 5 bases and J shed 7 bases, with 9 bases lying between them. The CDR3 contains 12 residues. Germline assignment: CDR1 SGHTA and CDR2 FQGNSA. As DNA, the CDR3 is TGTGCCAGCAGCCCCGGACCTAATGAGCAGTTCTTC. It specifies CASSPGPNEQFF.

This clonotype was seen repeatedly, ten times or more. The CDR3 loop is CSALTSGGPSYNEQFF. The CDR3 coding sequence is TGCAGTGCTTTAACTAGCGGGGGGCCCAGCTACAATGAGCAGTTCTTC. The chain is built from TRBV20-1 and TRBJ2-1, with 12 positions matching TRBD2. The V gene's germline CDR1 is DFQATT and CDR2 SNEGSKA (reference sequence). V dropped 5 bases and J dropped 3; count of bases not matched to a gene: 8. The CDR3 runs 16 residues.

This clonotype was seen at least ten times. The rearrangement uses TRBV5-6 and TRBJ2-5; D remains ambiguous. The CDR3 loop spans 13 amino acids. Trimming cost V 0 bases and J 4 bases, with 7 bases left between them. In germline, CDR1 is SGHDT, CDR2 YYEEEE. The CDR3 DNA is TGTGCCAGCAGCTTGGAACAAAGAGAGACCCAGTACTTC. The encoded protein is CASSLEQRETQYF.

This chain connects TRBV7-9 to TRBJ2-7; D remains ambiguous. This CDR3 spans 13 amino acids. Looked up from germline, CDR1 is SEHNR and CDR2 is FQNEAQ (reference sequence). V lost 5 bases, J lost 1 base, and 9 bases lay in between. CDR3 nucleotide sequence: TGTGCCAGCAGCGCAATTATGTCCTACGAGCAGTACTTC. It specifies CASSAIMSYEQYF.

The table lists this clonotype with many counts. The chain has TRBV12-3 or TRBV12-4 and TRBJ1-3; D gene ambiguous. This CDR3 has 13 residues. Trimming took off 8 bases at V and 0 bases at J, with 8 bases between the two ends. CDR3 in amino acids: CASGANSGNTIYF. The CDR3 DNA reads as TGTGCCAGCGGAGCTAACTCTGGAAACACCATATATTTT.

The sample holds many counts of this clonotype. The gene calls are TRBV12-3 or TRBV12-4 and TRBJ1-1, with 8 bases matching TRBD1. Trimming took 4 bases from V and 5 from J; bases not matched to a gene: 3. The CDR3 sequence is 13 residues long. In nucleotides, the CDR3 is TGTGCCAGCAGTTCGGACAGGGCAACTGAAGCTTTCTTT. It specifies CASSSDRATEAFF.

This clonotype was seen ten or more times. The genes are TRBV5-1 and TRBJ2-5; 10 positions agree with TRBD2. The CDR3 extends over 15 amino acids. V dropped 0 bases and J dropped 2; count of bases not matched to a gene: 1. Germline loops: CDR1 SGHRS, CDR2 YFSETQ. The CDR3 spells CASSLGTSGQETQYF. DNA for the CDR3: TGCGCCAGCAGCTTGGGGACTAGCGGTCAAGAGACCCAGTACTTC. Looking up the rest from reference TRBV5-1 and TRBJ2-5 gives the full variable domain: KAGVTQTPRYLIKTRGQQVTLSCSPISGHRSVSWYQQTPGQGLQFLFEYFSETQRNKGNFPGRFSGRQFSNSRSEMNVSTLELGDSALYLCASSLGTSGQETQYFGPGTRLLVL.

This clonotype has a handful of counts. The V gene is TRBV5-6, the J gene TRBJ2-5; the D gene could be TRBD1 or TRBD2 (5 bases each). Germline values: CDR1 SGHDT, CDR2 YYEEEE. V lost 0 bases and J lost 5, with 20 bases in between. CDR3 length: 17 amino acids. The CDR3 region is CASSLGLGRDPRETQYF. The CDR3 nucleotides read TGTGCCAGCAGCTTGGGTTTGGGCCGGGACCCTCGGGAGACCCAGTACTTC.

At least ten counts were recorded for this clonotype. The CDR3 spells CASSATSGSYEQYF. In nucleotides, the CDR3 is TGTGCCAGCAGCGCGACTAGCGGCTCCTACGAGCAGTACTTC. J is TRBJ2-7 and V is TRBV9; TRBD2 matches at 9 bases. There are 14 residues in the CDR3. V dropped 3 bases and J dropped 0; count of bases not matched to a gene: 1. The V gene's germline CDR1 is SGDLS and CDR2 YYNGEE.

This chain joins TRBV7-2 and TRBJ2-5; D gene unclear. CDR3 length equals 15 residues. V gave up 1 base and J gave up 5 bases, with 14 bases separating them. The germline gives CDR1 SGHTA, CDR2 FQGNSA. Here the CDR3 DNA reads TGTGCCAGCAGCTTAGGGACCGGACGGACGGAGACCCAGTACTTC. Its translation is CASSLGTGRTETQYF.

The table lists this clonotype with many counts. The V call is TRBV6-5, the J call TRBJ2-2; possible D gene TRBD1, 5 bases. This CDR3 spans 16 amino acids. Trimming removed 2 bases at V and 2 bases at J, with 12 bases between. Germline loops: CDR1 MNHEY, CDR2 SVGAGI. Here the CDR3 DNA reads TGTGCCAGCAGTTACGACAGCCTAGTTAACACCGGGGAGCTGTTTTTT. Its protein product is CASSYDSLVNTGELFF.

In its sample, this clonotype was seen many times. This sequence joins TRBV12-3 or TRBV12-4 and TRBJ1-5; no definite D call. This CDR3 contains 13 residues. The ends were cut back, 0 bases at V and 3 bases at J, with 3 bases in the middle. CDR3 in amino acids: CASSLADNQPQHF. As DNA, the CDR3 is TGTGCCAGCAGTTTAGCCGACAATCAGCCCCAGCATTTT.

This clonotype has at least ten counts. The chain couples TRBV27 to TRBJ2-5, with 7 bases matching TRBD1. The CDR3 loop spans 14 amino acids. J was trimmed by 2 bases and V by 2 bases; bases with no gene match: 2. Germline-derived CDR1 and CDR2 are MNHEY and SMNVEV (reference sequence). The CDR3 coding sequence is TGTGCCAGCAGTTTAAACAGGGGACAAGAGACCCAGTACTTC. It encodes CASSLNRGQETQYF.

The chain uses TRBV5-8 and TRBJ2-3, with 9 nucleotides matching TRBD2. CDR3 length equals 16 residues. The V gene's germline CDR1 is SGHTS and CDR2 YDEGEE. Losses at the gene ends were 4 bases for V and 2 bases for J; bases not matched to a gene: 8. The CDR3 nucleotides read TGTGCCAGCAGCCTCCGAGGCGGGGGGGACACAGATACGCAGTATTTT. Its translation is CASSLRGGGDTDTQYF.

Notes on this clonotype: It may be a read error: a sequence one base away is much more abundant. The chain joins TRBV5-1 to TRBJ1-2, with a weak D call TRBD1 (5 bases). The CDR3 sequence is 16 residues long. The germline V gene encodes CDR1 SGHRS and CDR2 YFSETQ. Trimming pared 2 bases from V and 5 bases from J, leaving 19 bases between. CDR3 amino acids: CASSFAGRGTTYGYTF. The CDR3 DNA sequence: TGCGCCAGCAGCTTTGCCGGTCGGGGCACAACTTATGGCTACACCTTC.

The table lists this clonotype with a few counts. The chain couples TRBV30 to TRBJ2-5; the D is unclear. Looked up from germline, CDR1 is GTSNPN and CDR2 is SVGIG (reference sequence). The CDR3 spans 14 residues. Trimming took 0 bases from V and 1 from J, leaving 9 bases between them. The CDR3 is CAWSVPTFQETQYF. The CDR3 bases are TGTGCCTGGAGTGTTCCGACATTCCAAGAGACCCAGTACTTC.

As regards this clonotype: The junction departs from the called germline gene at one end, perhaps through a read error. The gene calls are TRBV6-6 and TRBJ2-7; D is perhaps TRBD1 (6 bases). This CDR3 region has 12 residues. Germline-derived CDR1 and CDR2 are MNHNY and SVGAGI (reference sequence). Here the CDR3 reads CASSYSQQGQAF. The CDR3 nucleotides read TGTGCCAGCAGTTACTCGCAACAGGGCCAGGCCTTC.

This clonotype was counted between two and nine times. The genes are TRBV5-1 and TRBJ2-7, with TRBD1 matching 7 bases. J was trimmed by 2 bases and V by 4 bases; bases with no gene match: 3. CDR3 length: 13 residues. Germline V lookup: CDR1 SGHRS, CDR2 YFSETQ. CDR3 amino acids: CASSQGQTYEQYF. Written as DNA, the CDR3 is TGCGCCAGCAGCCAGGGACAGACCTACGAGCAGTACTTC.